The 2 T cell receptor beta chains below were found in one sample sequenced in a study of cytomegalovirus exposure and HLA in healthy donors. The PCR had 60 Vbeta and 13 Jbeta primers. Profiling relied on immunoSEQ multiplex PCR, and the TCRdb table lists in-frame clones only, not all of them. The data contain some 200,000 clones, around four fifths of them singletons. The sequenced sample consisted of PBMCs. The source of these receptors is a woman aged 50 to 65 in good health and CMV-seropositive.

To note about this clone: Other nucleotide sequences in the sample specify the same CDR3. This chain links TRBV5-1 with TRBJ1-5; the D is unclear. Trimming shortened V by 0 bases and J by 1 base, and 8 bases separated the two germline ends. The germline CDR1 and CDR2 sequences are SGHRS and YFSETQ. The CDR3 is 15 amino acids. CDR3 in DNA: TGCGCCAGCAGCTTGGCCGGGGTGAGCAATCAGCCCCAGCATTTT. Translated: CASSLAGVSNQPQHF.

CDR3 nucleotide sequence: TGTGCCAGCAGCGGGGACAGGGATTTTTATGGCTACACCTTC. This gives the protein CASSGDRDFYGYTF. The chain joins TRBV5-6 to TRBJ1-2; 9 bases align to TRBD1. Germline values: CDR1 SGHDT, CDR2 YYEEEE. This CDR3 has 14 residues. Trimming removed 4 bases from V and 5 bases from J; junction bases left unmatched: 6.